The present entry profiles one TCR beta chain with its context. Its specificity is unknown. Donors were Caucasian adults residing in Nashville, Tennessee, USA. The CDR3 length is 17 residues. With V trimmed by 10 bases and J by 1 base, 14 bases remained unmatched. CDR1 is SEHNR and CDR2 is FQNEAQ in the germline V gene (reference sequence). Investigators spread the genomic DNA of each subset evenly over several immunoSEQ plates. In the authors' methods: There were no quality scores in the junction-only immunoSEQ sequences, so filtering differed. This table comes from immunoSEQ multiplex PCR, and its TCRdb copy is limited to in-frame clones, with some not included. V, J and clone size reflect that table, while D and trimming were determined from the DNA. The sample holds around 700,000 clones, approximately 73% seen once. These data belong to a study of shared clonotypes between healthy human individuals.

Overall study findings and caveats: Of the naive CD4 clonotypes, about 5% were shared across a few donors.

The chain employs TRBV7-9 and TRBJ2-5, with TRBD2 identical over 11 bases. The TCR originated in a woman in her twenties or thirties in good health. Sequenced material: memory CD4+ T cells sorted from blood. The subset is: CD45RA-negative fraction. This CDR3 reads CATNFLAGGISQETQYF. CDR3 nucleotide sequence: TGTGCCACGAATTTTTTAGCGGGAGGGATATCCCAAGAGACCCAGTACTTC. The full variable domain, its missing parts supplied by reference TRBV7-9 and TRBJ2-5, is DTGVSQNPRHKITKRGQNVTFRCDPISEHNRLYWYRQTLGQGPEFLTYFQNEAQLEKSRLLSDRFSAERPKGSFSTLEIQRTEQGDSAMYLCATNFLAGGISQETQYFGPGTRLLVL.